This TCR beta chain was sequenced during a study of CD8 T cells in ankylosing spondylitis. Study findings and constraints: Blood of patients with ankylosing spondylitis appeared to be characterized by a TCR beta motif of 8 or 9 highly homologous variants.

The CDR3 extends over 15 amino acids. Trimming left V 4 bases short and J 9 bases short, with 19 bases between. Germline CDR1 and CDR2: MNHEY and SVGAGI. TCRdb reprocessed the 5' RACE reads via MiXCR and lists one record per CDR3 protein. Among almost 250,000 distinct CDR3 sequences listed, roughly 32% were seen once. In the case of this clonotype: Its target is unknown.

This rearrangement joins TRBV6-5 to TRBJ2-4; weak D call: TRBD1 (7 bases). The receptor was derived from a male donor with ankylosing spondylitis or in good health (not recorded which). Sequenced input: blood, either unsorted or a sorted T cell fraction (not recorded which). CDR3 residues: CASSSHQGGVGIQYF. The CDR3 coding sequence is TGTGCCAGCAGTTCCCACCAGGGGGGAGTGGGCATTCAGTACTTC.